The table lists the clone carrying this TCR beta chain with a few counts. This PCR relied on a set of 60 Vbeta primers and 13 Jbeta primers. Profiling relied on immunoSEQ multiplex PCR, and the TCRdb table lists in-frame clones only, not all of them. Of 100,000 to 150,000 clones in the sample, roughly a tenth are singletons; the top ten hold approximately 4.5%. The sample belongs to a study of cytomegalovirus exposure and HLA in healthy donors. The overall study: Researchers previously reported finding fewer than 120 million unique TCR beta sequences from 150 million to 200 million T cells.

This receptor was taken from a woman under 30 in good health and CMV-seropositive. Sequenced sample: PBMCs.

CDR3 sequence reads: CASTTGTELQETQYF. The CDR3 DNA reads as TGTGCCAGCACCACCGGGACAGAGCTTCAAGAGACCCAGTACTTC. The chain is built from TRBV6-1 and TRBJ2-5; TRBD1 matches at 7 bases. V dropped 7 bases and J dropped 2; count of bases not matched to a gene: 10. Germline V gene data show CDR1 as MNHNS and CDR2 as SASEGT. This CDR3 has 15 residues.